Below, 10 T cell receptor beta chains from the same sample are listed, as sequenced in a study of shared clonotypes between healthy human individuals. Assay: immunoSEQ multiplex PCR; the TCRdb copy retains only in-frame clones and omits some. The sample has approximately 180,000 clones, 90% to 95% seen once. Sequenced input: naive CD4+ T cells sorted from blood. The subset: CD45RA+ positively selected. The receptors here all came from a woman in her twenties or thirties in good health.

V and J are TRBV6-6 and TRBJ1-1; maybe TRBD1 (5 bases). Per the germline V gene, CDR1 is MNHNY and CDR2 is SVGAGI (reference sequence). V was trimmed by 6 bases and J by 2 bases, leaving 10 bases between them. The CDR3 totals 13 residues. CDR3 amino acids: CASREQGNTEAFF. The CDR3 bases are TGTGCCAGCAGGGAGCAGGGTAACACTGAAGCTTTCTTT.

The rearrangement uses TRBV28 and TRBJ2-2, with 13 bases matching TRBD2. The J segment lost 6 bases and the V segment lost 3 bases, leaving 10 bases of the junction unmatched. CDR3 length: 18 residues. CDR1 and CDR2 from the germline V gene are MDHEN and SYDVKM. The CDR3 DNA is TGTGCCAGCAGTTTTGGTACTGGACTAGCGGGAGCTGCCGGGGAGCTGTTTTTT. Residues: CASSFGTGLAGAAGELFF. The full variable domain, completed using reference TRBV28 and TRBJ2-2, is DVKVTQSSRYLVKRTGEKVFLECVQDMDHENMFWYRQDPGLGLRLIYFSYDVKMKEKGDIPEGYSVSREKKERFSLILESASTNQTSMYLCASSFGTGLAGAAGELFFGEGSRLTVL.

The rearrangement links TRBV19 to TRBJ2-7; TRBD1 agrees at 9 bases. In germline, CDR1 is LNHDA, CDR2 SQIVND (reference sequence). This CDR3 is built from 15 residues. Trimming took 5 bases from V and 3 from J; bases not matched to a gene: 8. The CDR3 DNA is TGTGCCAGTAGTGCGCAGGGACAGGGTGTCTACGAGCAGTACTTC. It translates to CASSAQGQGVYEQYF.

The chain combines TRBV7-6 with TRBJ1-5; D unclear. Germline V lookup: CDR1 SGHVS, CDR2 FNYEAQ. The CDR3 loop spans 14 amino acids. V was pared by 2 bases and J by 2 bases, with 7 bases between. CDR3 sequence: CASSLRQGNQPQHF. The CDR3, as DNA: TGTGCCAGCAGCTTAAGGCAGGGCAATCAGCCCCAGCATTTT.

CDR3 bases: TGCGCCAGCAGCCCCCCCCCACCCCCACCGAACACTGAAGCTTTCTTT. Translating gives CASSPPPPPPNTEAFF. V gene TRBV4-1 combines with J gene TRBJ1-1; the D is unclear. V was shortened by 4 bases and J by 1 base, with 16 bases between the two germline ends. The germline gives CDR1 MGHRA, CDR2 YSYEKL. CDR3 length equals 16 residues.

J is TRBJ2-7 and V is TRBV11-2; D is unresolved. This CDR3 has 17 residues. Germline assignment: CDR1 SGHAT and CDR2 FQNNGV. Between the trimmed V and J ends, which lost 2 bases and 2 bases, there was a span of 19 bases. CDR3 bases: TGTGCCAGCAGCTTAAGATCCCCCCTGGCGAGTACCTACGAGCAGTACTTC. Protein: CASSLRSPLASTYEQYF. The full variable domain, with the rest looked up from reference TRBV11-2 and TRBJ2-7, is EAGVAQSPRYKIIEKRQSVAFWCNPISGHATLYWYQQILGQGPKLLIQFQNNGVVDDSQLPKDRFSAERLKGVDSTLKIQPAKLEDSAVYLCASSLRSPLASTYEQYFGPGTRLTVT.

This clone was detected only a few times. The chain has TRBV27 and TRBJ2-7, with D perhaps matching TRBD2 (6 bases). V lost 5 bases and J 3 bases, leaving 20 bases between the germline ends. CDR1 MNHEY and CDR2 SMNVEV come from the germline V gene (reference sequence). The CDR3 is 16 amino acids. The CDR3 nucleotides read TGTGCCAGCAGTCCTGAACCGGGACTCAGGGTCTACGAGCAGTACTTC. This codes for CASSPEPGLRVYEQYF.

For the CDR3, the DNA is TGTGCCATCAGTGAACGGCAGGCGAGCGACGAGCAGTACTTC. This gives the protein CAISERQASDEQYF. The chain combines TRBV10-3 with TRBJ2-7, with D unresolved. Per germline, CDR1 ENHRY and CDR2 SYGVKD. The CDR3 consists of 14 residues. With 3 bases removed from V and 5 bases from J, the gap between germline ends came to 14 bases.

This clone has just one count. CDR3 in DNA: TGTGCCAGCACTTCGACACCGTGGGGCAATCAGCCCCAGCATTTT. Translation gives CASTSTPWGNQPQHF. The genes are TRBV2 and TRBJ1-5; D is uncertain. V gave up 7 bases and J gave up 2 bases, with 15 bases separating them. The V gene's germline CDR1 is SNHLY and CDR2 FYNNEI. The CDR3 has 15 amino acids.

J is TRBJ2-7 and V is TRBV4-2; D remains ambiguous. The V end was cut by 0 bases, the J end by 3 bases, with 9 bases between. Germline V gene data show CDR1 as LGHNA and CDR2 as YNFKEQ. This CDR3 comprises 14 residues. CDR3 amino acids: CASSQDPENYEQYF. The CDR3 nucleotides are TGTGCCAGCAGCCAAGATCCAGAAAACTACGAGCAGTACTTC.